The 21 T cell receptor delta chains below all came from one sample that was sequenced in a study of Vδ1+ human thymocytes. Study findings and constraints: Thymic TRG and TRD repertoires appeared highly polyclonal, with Gaussian CDR3 length distributions.

What these receptors recognize is not known. Extracted RNA was reverse transcribed into cDNA. The CDR3 regions were amplified by multiplex PCR from V-gene primers to a constant-region primer. TCRdb re-called the multiplex PCR reads using CATT. The sample shows 45,000 to 75,000 delta-chain clones, over 13% of them seen only once. The sample taken for sequencing was Vdelta1+ gamma-delta thymocytes from the thymus. Subset given: FACS-sorted CD3+ TCRalphabeta- TCRVdelta1+ TCRVdelta2- thymocytes. The receptors were gathered from a girl younger than two who had congenital heart surgery.

This clone has only a few counts. This rearrangement joins TRDV2 to TRDJ3; no clear D gene. V was clipped by 0 bases and J by 2 bases, with 13 bases between them. The CDR3 extends over 18 amino acids. Germline CDR1 reads GEAIGNYY; CDR2 reads EKD. The CDR3 DNA follows: TGTGCCTGTGACACCGTCTGTGGAGGGACCTGGGACACCCGACAGATGTTTTTC. Encoded protein: CACDTVCGGTWDTRQMFF.

The rearrangement uses TRDV1 and TRDJ1, with 12 positions matching TRDD3. Germline V gene lookup returns CDR1 TSWWSYY and CDR2 QGS. Trimming at V came to 4 bases and at J to 5 bases, leaving 23 bases not matched to a gene. The length of the CDR3 is 21 residues. CDR3 nucleotides: TGTGCTCTTGGGGGCCGCCCCCGCCTATCCGACTGGGGGATACCGGAGGATAAACTCATCTTT. It codes for CALGGRPRLSDWGIPEDKLIF.

V gene TRDV1 combines with J gene TRDJ1; TRDD3 matches at 8 bases. V gave up 0 bases and J gave up 2 bases; unmatched junction bases: 20. Germline lookup yields CDR1 TSWWSYY and CDR2 QGS. This CDR3 contains 21 residues. CDR3 loop: CALGELRSRSVLGELTDKLIF. CDR3 DNA: TGTGCTCTTGGGGAACTTAGAAGCCGATCGGTGCTGGGGGAACTAACCGATAAACTCATCTTT.

This clone turned up a few times. The chain recombines TRDV1 with TRDJ1, with 8 bases matching TRDD3. V was pared by 1 base and J by 0 bases, with 25 bases of the junction left unmatched. Per the germline V gene, CDR1 is TSWWSYY and CDR2 is QGS. This CDR3 has 23 residues. The CDR3 nucleotides read TGTGCTCTTGGGGAACAGCCCATCCCCTGGGGGACACACAGGGGTTTTTACACCGATAAACTCATCTTT. Amino acids: CALGEQPIPWGTHRGFYTDKLIF.

This clone appeared a few times. V gene TRDV1 combines with J gene TRDJ1; 9 bases fit TRDD3. V shed 3 bases, J shed 0 bases, and the junction held 5 bases outside the gene matches. Per germline, CDR1 TSWWSYY and CDR2 QGS. CDR3 length: 16 amino acids. The CDR3 region has the DNA TGTGCTCTTGGGGAGGGGGGATACAAGTACACCGATAAACTCATCTTT. Protein sequence: CALGEGGYKYTDKLIF.

This clone was counted between two and nine times. The chain couples TRDV1 to TRDJ1; 11 bases map to TRDD3. Germline values: CDR1 TSWWSYY, CDR2 QGS. V lost 4 bases to trimming and J lost 2 bases; unmatched junction nucleotides: 6. The CDR3 sequence is 16 residues long. In nucleotides, the CDR3 is TGTGCTCTTGGGGCCTACTGGGGGATAGGGACCGATAAACTCATCTTT. Translation gives CALGAYWGIGTDKLIF.

The genes are TRDV1 and TRDJ1; TRDD3 matches 8 bases. The CDR3 has 19 amino acids. With 0 bases clipped from V and 3 bases from J, the junction kept 15 bases outside the gene matches. Germline V gene data show CDR1 as TSWWSYY and CDR2 as QGS. The CDR3, as DNA: TGTGCTCTTGGGGAACTCCTTGAGACTGGGGGCCCCTTACCCGATAAACTCATCTTT. The encoded protein is CALGELLETGGPLPDKLIF.

This clone was seen a handful of times. The chain couples TRDV1 to TRDJ1; TRDD3 matches at 13 bases. CDR1 and CDR2 (germline): TSWWSYY, QGS. This CDR3 is built from 24 residues. The V gene end was trimmed by 1 base and the J gene end by 6 bases; junction bases not matched to a gene: 29. In DNA form, the CDR3 reads TGTGCTCTTGGGGAACAGAAGGACGTACGCCGGACTCCCACGTACTGGGGGATACGCCATAAACTCATCTTT. Residues: CALGEQKDVRRTPTYWGIRHKLIF.

The rearrangement links TRDV2 to TRDJ1; the match to TRDD3 covers 7 bases. V shed 3 bases, J shed 0 bases, and the junction held 12 bases outside the gene matches. CDR3 length: 17 residues. The germline gives CDR1 GEAIGNYY, CDR2 EKD. CDR3 protein: CACDWGRTALYTDKLIF. CDR3 bases: TGTGCCTGTGACTGGGGGAGAACGGCCCTGTACACCGATAAACTCATCTTT.

The chain links TRDV1 to TRDJ1; the D is unclear. The CDR3 runs 14 residues. V was pared by 4 bases and J by 3 bases, with 12 bases between. Germline CDR1 reads TSWWSYY; CDR2 reads QGS. The CDR3: CALGVMRAPDKLIF. Here the CDR3 DNA reads TGTGCTCTTGGGGTTATGAGGGCCCCCGATAAACTCATCTTT.

A few counts support this clone. The V call is TRDV1, the J call TRDJ1, with D maybe TRDD3 (5 bases). CDR1 and CDR2 from the germline V gene are TSWWSYY and QGS. V shed 4 bases and J shed 0 bases, with 21 bases lying between them. The CDR3 has 18 residues. CDR3 sequence reads: CALGGSRPVWVHTDKLIF. The CDR3 region has the DNA TGTGCTCTTGGGGGTTCCCGACCCGTCTGGGTCCACACCGATAAACTCATCTTT.

J is TRDJ1 and V is TRDV1; 7 bases align to TRDD3. Germline values: CDR1 TSWWSYY, CDR2 QGS. The CDR3 has 19 residues. With V trimmed by 5 bases and J by 6 bases, 24 bases remained unmatched. The CDR3 here is CALGTLPVLGTATLHKLIF. CDR3 coding DNA: TGTGCTCTTGGGACCCTCCCGGTACTGGGGACAGCAACACTCCATAAACTCATCTTT.

A few counts support this clone. The rearrangement joins TRDV1 to TRDJ1; D not certain. The CDR3 runs 19 residues. The V end lost 5 bases, the J end lost 4 bases, and 29 bases lay between the germline ends. The germline gives CDR1 TSWWSYY, CDR2 QGS. In nucleotides, the CDR3 is TGTGCTCTTGGGCCAAACAGATGGGACGGACCCGAAGGAGGCGATAAACTCATCTTT. Its protein product is CALGPNRWDGPEGGDKLIF.

The V call is TRDV1, the J call TRDJ1; TRDD3 aligns across 10 bases. J lost 1 base, V lost 3 bases, and 29 bases had no gene match. From germline, CDR1 is TSWWSYY and CDR2 QGS. This CDR3 comprises 24 residues. The CDR3 bases are TGTGCTCTTGGGGACATCCTACCTTCCTTCATGGGGGATACTGGGGGCTTGGGCACCGATAAACTCATCTTT. This sequence encodes CALGDILPSFMGDTGGLGTDKLIF.

The rearrangement joins TRDV1 to TRDJ2; 10 bases map to TRDD3. Germline assignment: CDR1 TSWWSYY and CDR2 QGS. The CDR3 spans 22 residues. J was trimmed by 0 bases and V by 4 bases; bases with no gene match: 20. CDR3: CALGGSSYRGIRRSTLTAQLFF. In DNA form, the CDR3 reads TGTGCTCTTGGGGGTTCTTCCTACCGGGGGATACGCCGGTCGACTTTGACAGCACAACTCTTCTTT.

The V and J genes are TRDV3 and TRDJ1; possible D gene TRDD3, 6 bases. V shed 3 bases and J shed 4 bases, with 33 bases lying between them. From germline, CDR1 is TVYSNPD and CDR2 GDNSRS (reference sequence). The CDR3 is made up of 19 amino acids. CDR3 in DNA: TGTGCCTTCTCTGGGGTGGCTCCCACGCTTAGTTTGGTGGTCGATAAACTCATCTTT. This sequence encodes CAFSGVAPTLSLVVDKLIF.

This clone was seen more than once but under ten times. The rearrangement uses TRDV1 and TRDJ1; the D gene could be TRDD2 or TRDD3 (6 bases each). V was shortened by 3 bases and J by 3 bases, with 41 bases between the two germline ends. The CDR3 runs to 24 residues. Germline V gives CDR1 TSWWSYY, CDR2 QGS. This CDR3 is CALGDPNPFPLPLGGHNGPDKLIF. The CDR3, as DNA: TGTGCTCTTGGGGACCCTAACCCCTTCCCCTTACCTTTGGGGGGCCACAACGGCCCCGATAAACTCATCTTT.

The chain carries TRDV1 and TRDJ1; TRDD3 matches 9 bases. The CDR3 has 20 residues. CDR1 and CDR2 (germline): TSWWSYY, QGS. The V and J ends lost 1 base and 5 bases, in that order; junction bases with no gene match: 20. CDR3 coding DNA: TGTGCTCTTGGGGAACCCACTACGCTGGGGGATCCCTGGCCGGCTGATAAACTCATCTTT. Its translation is CALGEPTTLGDPWPADKLIF.

This clone was seen more than once but under ten times. The V and J genes are TRDV1 and TRDJ1; 11 bases are a match to TRDD3. Germline CDR1 TSWWSYY, CDR2 QGS. The trim removed 0 bases at V and 2 bases at J, leaving 20 bases unmatched. The CDR3 has 22 residues. For the CDR3, the DNA is TGTGCTCTTGGGGAACTCACGTTCCTACGTAGGGACTGGGGGATAAGTACCGATAAACTCATCTTT. It specifies CALGELTFLRRDWGISTDKLIF.

Only a few counts were recorded for this clone. This rearrangement joins TRDV1 to TRDJ1; the match to TRDD3 covers 8 bases. The CDR3 spans 20 residues. CDR1 is TSWWSYY and CDR2 is QGS in the germline V gene. J was trimmed by 0 bases and V by 2 bases; bases with no gene match: 17. CDR3 in amino acids: CALGETYVDLGDQYTDKLIF. In DNA, the CDR3 is TGTGCTCTTGGGGAAACCTACGTAGACCTGGGGGACCAGTACACCGATAAACTCATCTTT.

This clone was found a few times. This chain joins TRDV1 and TRDJ1; D not certain. V dropped 1 base and J dropped 8 bases, with 17 bases sitting between them. The CDR3 sequence is 15 residues long. Germline loops: CDR1 TSWWSYY, CDR2 QGS. The CDR3 DNA follows: TGTGCTCTTGGGGAACAAATCCGTCTACGTGCGAAACTCATCTTT. Translated, it gives CALGEQIRLRAKLIF.